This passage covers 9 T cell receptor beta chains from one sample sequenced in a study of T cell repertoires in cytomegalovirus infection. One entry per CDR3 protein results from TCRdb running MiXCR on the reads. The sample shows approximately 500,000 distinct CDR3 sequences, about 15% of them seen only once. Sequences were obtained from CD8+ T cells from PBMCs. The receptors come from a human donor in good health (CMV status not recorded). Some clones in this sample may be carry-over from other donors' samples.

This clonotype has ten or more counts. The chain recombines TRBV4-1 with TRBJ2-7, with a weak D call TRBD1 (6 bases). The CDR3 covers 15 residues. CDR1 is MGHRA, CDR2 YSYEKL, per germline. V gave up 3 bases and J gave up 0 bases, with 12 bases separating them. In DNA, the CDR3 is TGCGCCAGCAGCCACCTACAGGGATCCTCCTACGAGCAGTACTTC. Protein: CASSHLQGSSYEQYF.

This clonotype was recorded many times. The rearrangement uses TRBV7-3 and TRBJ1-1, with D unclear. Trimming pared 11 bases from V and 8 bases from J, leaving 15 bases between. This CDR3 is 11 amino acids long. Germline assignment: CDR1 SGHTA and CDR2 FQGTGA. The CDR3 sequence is CASPGVREAFF. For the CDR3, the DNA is TGTGCCTCCCCCGGGGTACGGGAAGCTTTCTTT.

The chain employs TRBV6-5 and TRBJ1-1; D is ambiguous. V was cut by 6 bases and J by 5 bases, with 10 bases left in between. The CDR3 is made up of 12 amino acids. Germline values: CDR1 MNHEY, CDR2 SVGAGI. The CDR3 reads CASRQGLTEAFF. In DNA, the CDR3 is TGTGCCAGCAGACAAGGGTTAACTGAAGCTTTCTTT.

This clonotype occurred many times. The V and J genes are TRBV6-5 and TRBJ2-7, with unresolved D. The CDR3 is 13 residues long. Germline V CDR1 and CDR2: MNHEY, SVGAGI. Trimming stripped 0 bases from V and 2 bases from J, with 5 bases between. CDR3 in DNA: TGTGCCAGCAGTTACTCATCAACCTACGAGCAGTACTTC. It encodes CASSYSSTYEQYF.

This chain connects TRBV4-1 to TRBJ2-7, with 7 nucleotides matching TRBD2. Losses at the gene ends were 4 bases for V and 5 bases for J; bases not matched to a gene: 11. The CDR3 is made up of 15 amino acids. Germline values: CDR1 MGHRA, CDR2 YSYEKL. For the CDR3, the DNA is TGCGCCAGCAGCCCAAATTCGGGACGGGGGGACGAGCAGTACTTC. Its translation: CASSPNSGRGDEQYF.

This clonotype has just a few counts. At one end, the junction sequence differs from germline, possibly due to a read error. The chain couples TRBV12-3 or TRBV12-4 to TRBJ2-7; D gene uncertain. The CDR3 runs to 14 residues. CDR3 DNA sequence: TGTGCCAGCAGTTCCCTCAACGCAAACTACGCGCAGTACTTC. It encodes CASSSLNANYAQYF.

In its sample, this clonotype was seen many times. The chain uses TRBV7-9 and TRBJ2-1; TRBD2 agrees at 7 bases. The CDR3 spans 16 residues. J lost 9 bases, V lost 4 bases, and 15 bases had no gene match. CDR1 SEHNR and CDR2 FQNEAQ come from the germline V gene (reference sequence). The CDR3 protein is CASSSRRASGGGEQFF. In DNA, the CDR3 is TGTGCCAGCAGCTCCCGGCGGGCTAGCGGAGGCGGTGAGCAGTTCTTC.

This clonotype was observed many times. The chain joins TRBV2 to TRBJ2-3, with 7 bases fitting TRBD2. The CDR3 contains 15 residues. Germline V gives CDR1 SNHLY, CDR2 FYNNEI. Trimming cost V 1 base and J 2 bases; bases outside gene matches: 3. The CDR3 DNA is TGTGCCAGCAGTGAAGGAGCGGGATTCACAGATACGCAGTATTTT. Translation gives CASSEGAGFTDTQYF. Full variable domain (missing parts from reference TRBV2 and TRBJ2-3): EPEVTQTPSHQVTQMGQEVILRCVPISNHLYFYWYRQILGQKVEFLVSFYNNEISEKSEIFDDQFSVERPDGSNFTLKIRSTKLEDSAMYFCASSEGAGFTDTQYFGPGTRLTVL.

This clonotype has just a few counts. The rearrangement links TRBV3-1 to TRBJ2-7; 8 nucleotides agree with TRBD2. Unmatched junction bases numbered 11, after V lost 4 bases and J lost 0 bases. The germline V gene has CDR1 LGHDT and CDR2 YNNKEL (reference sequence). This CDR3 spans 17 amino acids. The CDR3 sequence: CASSPPQGSGASYEQYF. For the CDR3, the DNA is TGTGCCAGCAGCCCTCCCCAGGGTAGCGGGGCCTCCTACGAGCAGTACTTC.